Listed here are 14 T cell receptor gamma chains from one sample, sequenced in a study of gamma delta lymphoproliferative disorders and STAT genes. Genomic DNA from isolated PBMCs served as the sequencing template. TCRdb ran CATT on the multiplex PCR reads. The sample carries over 4,000 gamma-chain clones, 6% to 9% recorded once. The specimen was blood. Every receptor here comes from a human donor in good health.

This clone was seen ten or more times. The chain uses TRGV9 and TRGJ1 or TRGJ2. The J gene is not listed in TCRdb, so it was assigned here from a DNA match to germline. This CDR3 spans 14 amino acids. The ends lost 0 bases at V and 7 bases at J; junction bases unmatched: 9. Germline values: CDR1 GITISATS, CDR2 ISYDGTV (reference sequence). The CDR3 spells CALWEVTSGYKKLF. Written as DNA, the CDR3 is TGTGCCTTGTGGGAGGTGACTTCGGGCTATAAGAAACTCTTT.

Relative to its sample, this clone is medium-sized. This chain connects TRGV11 to TRGJ1 or TRGJ2. The J gene is not listed in TCRdb, so it was assigned here from a DNA match to germline. TRGV11 is an open reading frame, and its role is uncertain. CDR3 length equals 15 residues. J was trimmed by 2 bases and V by 0 bases; bases with no gene match: 4. This CDR3 is CACWIRHGDYYKKLF. The CDR3 nucleotides are TGTGCCTGCTGGATTAGGCACGGGGATTATTATAAGAAACTCTTT.

This clone ranks as medium-sized. CDR3 DNA: TGTGCCACCTGGGATAGGCTCGGAAAATATTATAAGAAACTCTTT. Residues: CATWDRLGKYYKKLF. The chain links TRGV8 to TRGJ1 or TRGJ2. TCRdb leaves out the J gene; it was filled in here by matching the DNA to germline. The CDR3 runs to 15 residues. Germline V gene lookup returns CDR1 VENAVY and CDR2 YDSYNSRV. V gave up 0 bases and J gave up 4 bases; unmatched junction bases: 9.

This clone is termed medium-sized. This chain links TRGV8 with TRGJP2. TCRdb gives no J gene; it was assigned here by matching the DNA to germline. The CDR3 runs 15 residues. Germline-derived CDR1 and CDR2 are VENAVY and YDSYNSRV. J gave up 1 base and V 5 bases, and 7 bases lay outside the gene matches. Here the CDR3 DNA reads TGTGCCACCTGGGCGACACCTAGTAGTGATTGGATCAAGACGTTT. Its protein is CATWATPSSDWIKTF.

Within the sample, this clone is medium-sized. The gene calls are TRGV10 and TRGJP1. The J gene was not available in TCRdb and was assigned here by matching the DNA to germline segments. TRGV10 has ORF status, its function being uncertain. V lost 8 bases, J lost 6 bases, and 10 bases stayed unmatched. The CDR3 runs to 14 residues. The CDR3 DNA reads as TGTGCTGCGTGGGATTCTCGGTCTGGTTGGTTCAAGATATTT. It yields the protein CAAWDSRSGWFKIF.

This clone ranks as medium-sized. The J gene is TRGJP1, the V gene TRGV2. The J gene, absent from TCRdb, was called here by matching the DNA to germline. CDR3 length: 14 amino acids. Germline V gene sequence: CDR1 EGSNGY, CDR2 YDSYNSKV. The trim removed 4 bases at V and 8 bases at J, leaving 10 bases unmatched. The CDR3 DNA reads TGTGCCACCTGGGAGGGAGATGAAGGTTGGTTCAAGATATTT. As protein: CATWEGDEGWFKIF.

This clone is medium-sized (0.01 to 0.1%) within its sample. The chain joins TRGV3 to TRGJ1 or TRGJ2. TCRdb leaves out the J gene; it was filled in here by matching the DNA to germline. Trimming removed 0 bases from V and 11 bases from J; junction bases left unmatched: 4. Germline assignment: CDR1 VTNTFY and CDR2 YDVSTARD (reference sequence). This CDR3 has 11 amino acids. In DNA form, the CDR3 reads TGTGCCACCTGGGACAGGCTTCAGAAACTCTTT. Translation: CATWDRLQKLF.

This clone counts as medium-sized. The chain combines TRGV10 with TRGJ1 or TRGJ2. Germline matching of the DNA provided the J gene here, since TCRdb leaves it blank. TRGV10 is an open reading frame whose function is uncertain. The ends lost 8 bases at V and 3 bases at J; junction bases unmatched: 11. The CDR3 extends over 14 amino acids. CDR3 in DNA: TGTGCTGCGTGGGATTTTAGGATTTATTATAAGAAACTCTTT. As protein: CAAWDFRIYYKKLF.

This clone is classed as medium-sized. The V call is TRGV2, the J call TRGJP1. TCRdb records no J gene; here it was assigned by comparing the DNA to germline. CDR1 is EGSNGY and CDR2 is YDSYNSKV in the germline V gene. The CDR3 extends over 15 amino acids. Trimming took 3 bases from V and 3 from J; bases not matched to a gene: 7. Written as DNA, the CDR3 is TGTGCCACCTGGGACATACCTTCCACTGGTTGGTTCAAGATATTT. Encoded protein: CATWDIPSTGWFKIF.

This clone is judged medium-sized. The chain links TRGV4 to TRGJ1 or TRGJ2. The J gene was not available in TCRdb and was assigned here by matching the DNA to germline segments. From germline, CDR1 is EGSTGY and CDR2 YDSYTSSV. V shed 0 bases and J 6 bases; nucleotides not matched to a gene: 17. This CDR3 region has 17 residues. This chain's CDR3 is CATWDGPIVRSCYKKLF. CDR3 nucleotides: TGTGCCACCTGGGATGGGCCGATAGTCCGATCATGTTATAAGAAACTCTTT.

The chain has TRGV10 and TRGJ1 or TRGJ2. TCRdb records no J gene; here it was assigned by comparing the DNA to germline. TRGV10 is an ORF for which the function is uncertain. J lost 8 bases, V lost 11 bases, and 4 bases had no gene match. The CDR3 is 9 residues long. CDR3 DNA: TGTGCTGCGCCTAATAAGAAACTCTTT. This sequence encodes CAAPNKKLF.

This clone is deemed medium-sized. The DNA is left out, because the CDR3 cannot be placed on it with certainty; the CDR3 is given as TCRdb lists it. No J gene was assigned, while the V gene was called as TRGV11. TRGV11 falls under the ORF class, with uncertain function. The CDR3 region is 19 residues in length, termini included. CDR3 residues: CTTVPAGLFRYTTGWFKIF.

This clone was recorded many times. The rearrangement uses TRGV2 and TRGJ1 or TRGJ2. The J gene, not given by TCRdb, was assigned here from a germline match of the nucleotide sequence. Losses at the gene ends were 2 bases for V and 8 bases for J; bases not matched to a gene: 3. The CDR3 totals 11 residues. The germline V gene has CDR1 EGSNGY and CDR2 YDSYNSKV. The CDR3 reads CATWDDNKKLF. In DNA, the CDR3 is TGTGCCACCTGGGACGATAATAAGAAACTCTTT.

This clone is categorized as large. A read error may produce the germline difference seen at one junction end. This CDR3 is also generated by other DNA sequences in the sample. This rearrangement joins TRGV10 to TRGJP1. The J gene is absent in TCRdb and was assigned here via DNA matching to germline. TRGV10 has ORF status, its function being uncertain. The CDR3 consists of 13 residues. The chain's CDR3 is CAAWDTTGWFKIF. The CDR3 nucleotides read TGTGCTGCGTGGGATACGACTGGTTGGTTCAAGATATTT.